The present T cell receptor (beta chain) was sequenced within a study of blood T cell repertoires in COVID-19. Turning to the study itself: The study drew acute and convalescent COVID-19 samples from the United States, Italy and Spain. Nucleic acid was either cDNA or gDNA, and it came from T cells, B-cell-depleted T cells, or PBMCs.

One Seattle source followed patients from active infection through their disease course. The germline V gene encodes CDR1 KGHDR and CDR2 SFDVKD. The CDR3 is 15 residues long. The V gene lost 4 bases and the J gene lost 4 bases, with 12 bases spanning the gap. TCRdb keeps only in-frame clones here, not all; method: immunoSEQ multiplex PCR. The sample yields 300,000 to 350,000 clones, around 90% seen once. The source material was peripheral blood. This chain uses TRBV24-1 with TRBJ2-2; the D is unclear. This receptor was identified in a woman aged 25 to 45 with COVID-19, enrolled during active disease. The CDR3 nucleotides read TGTGCCACCAGTGACCAAACAGTGTCCACCGGGGAGCTGTTTTTT. It codes for CATSDQTVSTGELFF.